The clone carrying this TCR beta chain was seen only a few times. The sample originates from a study of blood T cell repertoires in COVID-19. Study as a whole: Samples representing acute and convalescent COVID-19 were sourced from the United States, Italy and Spain. PBMCs, B-cell-depleted T cells, or T cells were the source of the cDNA or gDNA that made up the material.

In germline, CDR1 is SNHLY, CDR2 FYNNEI. The CDR3 runs 16 residues. Trimming removed 6 bases from V and 0 bases from J, with 18 bases in between. In the authors' workflow: Researchers report that nucleated cell counts were estimated from reference gene primer amplification. The protocol was immunoSEQ multiplex PCR, while the TCRdb copy is restricted to in-frame clones and leaves out a portion. V and J calls and clone size come straight from that table; D and trimming were deduced from the DNA. In the table there are 65,000 to 80,000 clones, over 85% of which are singletons. The sequenced material came from peripheral blood. The genes are TRBV2 and TRBJ2-7; D is perhaps TRBD1 (6 bases). The TCR sequence derives from a human donor in a cohort sampled during active COVID-19. CDR3 residues: CASSQRQALPSYEQYF. DNA of the CDR3: TGTGCCAGCAGCCAAAGACAGGCCTTACCCTCCTACGAGCAGTACTTC.